These 15 T cell receptor beta chains originate from one sample sequenced in a study of glioma-infiltrating T cells. Amplification of TCR alpha and beta CDR3 regions from RNA used iRepertoire nested multiplex PCR. Using its own MiXCR run on the multiplex PCR reads, TCRdb lists one record per CDR3 protein. Of a few hundred thousand distinct CDR3 sequences detected, 41% appear once; the ten largest clones hold around 13%. The specimen sequenced was glioma tissue, nonneoplastic brain tissue, or PBMCs (not recorded which). The receptors derive from a human donor with low-grade glioma or glioblastoma, undergoing nonglioma brain surgery, or in good health (not recorded which).

The chain couples TRBV6-1 to TRBJ2-5; 8 bases fit TRBD2. Germline V gene sequence: CDR1 MNHNS, CDR2 SASEGT. Trimming at V came to 6 bases and at J to 5 bases, leaving 2 bases not matched to a gene. The CDR3 spans 12 residues. CDR3 amino acids: CASRGGGETQYF. The CDR3 nucleotides read TGTGCCAGCAGGGGCGGGGGGGAGACCCAGTACTTC.

The rearrangement joins TRBV6-2 or TRBV6-3 to TRBJ1-4, with unresolved D. This CDR3 comprises 15 residues. CDR1 MNHEY and CDR2 SVGEGT come from the germline V gene. V lost 6 bases, J lost 0 bases, and 11 bases lay in between. CDR3 DNA: TGTGCCAGCAGAACCACAAGGGCAACTAATGAAAAACTGTTTTTT. Residues: CASRTTRATNEKLFF.

This clonotype occurred a few times. J is TRBJ1-5 and V is TRBV28, with 7 bases aligning to TRBD1. Trimming removed 1 base from V and 16 bases from J; junction bases left unmatched: 13. Germline CDR1 and CDR2: MDHEN and SYDVKM. The CDR3 covers 14 residues. CDR3: CASSLFSGQSGSHF. The CDR3 DNA reads as TGTGCCAGCAGTTTATTCTCGGGACAGTCTGGGAGCCATTTT.

A word on this clonotype: At one end, the junction sequence differs from germline, possibly due to a read error. This chain uses TRBV6-2 or TRBV6-3 with TRBJ2-1, with D uncertain. Looked up from germline, CDR1 is MNHEY and CDR2 is SVGEGT. The CDR3 sequence is 15 residues long. The CDR3 DNA reads TGTGCCAGAAGTTGGTTTGACCTTCCCTACAATGAGCAGTTCTTC. Translation: CARSWFDLPYNEQFF.

This clonotype occurred a few times. The chain joins TRBV7-2 to TRBJ1-1; D is possibly TRBD1 (5 bases). Trimming took off 2 bases at V and 10 bases at J, with 20 bases between the two ends. Germline V CDR1 and CDR2: SGHTA, FQGNSA. The CDR3 totals 15 residues. CDR3 coding DNA: TGTGCCAGCAGCTTACTATCCGGGACGGCGGGTGTAGCTTTCTTT. Its protein product is CASSLLSGTAGVAFF. The full variable domain, its missing parts supplied by reference TRBV7-2 and TRBJ1-1, is GAGVSQSPSNKVTEKGKDVELRCDPISGHTALYWYRQSLGQGLEFLIYFQGNSAPDKSGLPSDRFSAERTGGSVSTLTIQRTQQEDSAVYLCASSLLSGTAGVAFFGQGTRLTVV.

This rearrangement joins TRBV18 to TRBJ2-6, with 8 nucleotides matching TRBD1. The V segment lost 6 bases and the J segment 2 bases; nucleotides outside the gene matches: 3. Germline V gene lookup returns CDR1 KGHSH and CDR2 LQKENI. The CDR3 is made up of 15 amino acids. The CDR3 coding sequence is TGTGCCAGCTCGGTACAGGGGGCTGGGGCCAACGTCCTGACTTTC. This codes for CASSVQGAGANVLTF. Full variable domain (rest looked up from reference TRBV18 and TRBJ2-6): NAGVMQNPRHLVRRRGQEARLRCSPMKGHSHVYWYRQLPEEGLKFMVYLQKENIIDESGMPKERFSAEFPKEGPSILRIQQVVRGDSAAYFCASSVQGAGANVLTFGAGSRLTVL.

The chain employs TRBV28 and TRBJ1-2; D uncertain. Germline CDR1 MDHEN, CDR2 SYDVKM. This CDR3 is 12 amino acids long. V lost 6 bases and J 8 bases, leaving 13 bases between the germline ends. The CDR3 spells CASRPPMGGYTF. Here the CDR3 DNA reads TGTGCCAGCAGGCCCCCAATGGGAGGCTACACCTTC.

As for this clonotype: Being one base from a much bigger clone, this may be a read error. The conserved phenylalanine or tryptophan normally closing the CDR3 is absent here, so this likely arose from a read error. This chain connects TRBV28 to TRBJ1-5; D is unresolved. The germline V gene has CDR1 MDHEN and CDR2 SYDVKM. The CDR3 runs 14 residues. Trimming took off 2 bases at V and 0 bases at J, with 5 bases between the two ends. The CDR3 region is CASSLRYSNQPQHS. CDR3 DNA sequence: TGTGCCAGCAGTTTACGATATAGCAATCAGCCCCAGCATTCT.

The rearrangement links TRBV4-1 to TRBJ1-4, with D maybe TRBD1 (6 bases). The CDR3 sequence is 14 residues long. Germline lookup yields CDR1 MGHRA and CDR2 YSYEKL. V was clipped by 2 bases and J by 15 bases, with 19 bases between them. The CDR3 spells CASSQPGVNEKMFF. The CDR3 DNA follows: TGCGCCAGCAGCCAACCAGGGGTTAATGAAAAGATGTTTTTT.

The V gene is TRBV7-9, the J gene TRBJ1-3, with D possibly being TRBD1 (6 bases). Per germline, CDR1 SEHNR and CDR2 FQNEAQ (reference sequence). V was clipped by 3 bases and J by 2 bases, with 14 bases between them. This CDR3 spans 16 amino acids. The CDR3 coding sequence is TGTGCCAGCAGCTTGGGGGGCTTGGGCCCTGGAAACACCATATATTTT. Protein sequence: CASSLGGLGPGNTIYF.

Only a few counts were recorded for this clonotype. Being one base from a much bigger clone, this may be a read error. The V call is TRBV6-1, the J call TRBJ1-1, with D possibly TRBD1 on 6 matching bases. Germline V gene lookup returns CDR1 MNHNS and CDR2 SASEGT. The CDR3 runs 13 residues. Trimming pared 6 bases from V and 9 bases from J, leaving 17 bases between. The CDR3 loop reads CASSLGGRTKAFF. In DNA form, the CDR3 reads TGTGCCAGCAGCCTAGGGGGGAGGACTAAAGCTTTCTTT.

Many counts were recorded for this clonotype. V and J are TRBV10-3 and TRBJ2-5; D call uncertain. There are 14 residues in the CDR3. CDR1 and CDR2 (germline): ENHRY, SYGVKD. Trimming shortened V by 9 bases and J by 3 bases, and 17 bases separated the two germline ends. CDR3 in amino acids: CAMRPGYDEETQYF. The CDR3 DNA reads as TGTGCCATGAGACCCGGTTACGACGAAGAGACCCAGTACTTC.

The V call is TRBV2, the J call TRBJ2-4; a possible D gene is TRBD1 (6 bases). This CDR3 comprises 13 residues. Germline V gene lookup returns CDR1 SNHLY and CDR2 FYNNEI. The ends were cut back, 4 bases at V and 7 bases at J, with 11 bases in the middle. CDR3 sequence reads: CASSVTGQNIQYF. In DNA, the CDR3 is TGTGCCAGCAGTGTCACAGGGCAGAACATTCAGTACTTC.

This chain connects TRBV2 to TRBJ1-2; D ambiguous. The ends were cut back, 4 bases at V and 4 bases at J, with 13 bases in the middle. The germline V gene encodes CDR1 SNHLY and CDR2 FYNNEI. The CDR3 totals 14 residues. This CDR3 reads CASSAAGKGYGYTF. CDR3 nucleotide sequence: TGTGCCAGCAGTGCCGCCGGGAAGGGCTATGGCTACACCTTC.

A word on this clonotype: One end of the junction is discordant with germline, which a read error may explain. The J gene is TRBJ1-4, the V gene TRBV7-9; 8 nucleotides match TRBD1. The CDR3 length is 16 residues. The germline V gene has CDR1 SEHNR and CDR2 FQNEAQ (reference sequence). The CDR3 protein is CASSLEGQATNEKLSF. CDR3 in DNA: TGTGCCAGCAGCTTAGAGGGACAGGCAACTAATGAAAAACTGTCTTTT.